Below, 29 T cell receptor beta chains from the same sample are listed, as sequenced in a study of blood T cell repertoires in COVID-19. Libraries were prepared by immunoSEQ multiplex PCR; TCRdb keeps only in-frame clonotypes and omits some of them. The data show over 60,000 clones, 70% to 85% seen once. Sequenced: peripheral blood. The receptor source for this set is a man aged 50 or older with COVID-19, enrolled during active disease.

Only a few counts were recorded for this clone. The J gene is TRBJ2-3, the V gene TRBV19, with 9 bases matching TRBD1. Trimming at V came to 5 bases and at J to 7 bases, leaving 13 bases not matched to a gene. Germline loops: CDR1 LNHDA, CDR2 SQIVND (reference sequence). The CDR3 covers 16 residues. The CDR3 DNA is TGTGCCAGTAGTCCACCCCGAGGACAGGGGAAGAATACGCAGTATTTT. Protein product: CASSPPRGQGKNTQYF.

This clone has only one observation. This chain joins TRBV7-6 and TRBJ2-6; a weak D match, TRBD1 (5 bases). Germline CDR1 and CDR2: SGHVS and FNYEAQ. V lost 5 bases and J lost 2, with 13 bases in between. The CDR3 totals 16 residues. The CDR3 DNA is TGTGCCAGCAGCCTATCAGGGTTCGCTGGGGCCAACGTCCTGACTTTC. Protein product: CASSLSGFAGANVLTF.

This clone is a singleton in its sample. This chain uses TRBV2 with TRBJ2-7; 14 nucleotides agree with TRBD2. The CDR3 length is 15 residues. The germline V gene encodes CDR1 SNHLY and CDR2 FYNNEI. Trimming took 3 bases from V and 6 from J; bases not matched to a gene: 4. This chain's CDR3 is CASSEGTSGGSEQYF. In DNA form, the CDR3 reads TGTGCCAGCAGTGAGGGGACTAGCGGGGGTAGCGAGCAGTACTTC.

This clone was detected once. The V call is TRBV4-1, the J call TRBJ1-2; tentatively, D is TRBD1 (5 bases). This CDR3 contains 15 residues. V lost 8 bases, J lost 0 bases, and 16 bases lay in between. Per germline, CDR1 MGHRA and CDR2 YSYEKL. The CDR3 DNA reads as TGCGCCAGCGTCCGCGGGGACGGAACTAACTATGGCTACACCTTC. Protein: CASVRGDGTNYGYTF.

This sequence joins TRBV13 and TRBJ1-1, with D possibly matching TRBD1 (5 bases). V lost 8 bases and J lost 1, with 17 bases in between. Germline V gene sequence: CDR1 PRHDT, CDR2 FYEKMQ (reference sequence). The CDR3 sequence is 15 residues long. Here the CDR3 reads CASGRGVYGNTEAFF. The CDR3 DNA follows: TGTGCCAGCGGCCGGGGGGTTTATGGGAACACTGAAGCTTTCTTT.

This rearrangement joins TRBV6-5 to TRBJ1-1; 10 nucleotides agree with TRBD1. Germline V CDR1 and CDR2: MNHEY, SVGAGI. This CDR3 comprises 14 residues. Trimming removed 5 bases from V and 5 bases from J; junction bases left unmatched: 5. CDR3 region: CASSTGQGGTEAFF. Here the CDR3 DNA reads TGTGCCAGCAGTACAGGACAGGGGGGAACTGAAGCTTTCTTT.

The chain recombines TRBV4-1 with TRBJ1-2; 9 bases line up with TRBD1. The CDR3 length is 15 residues. Per the germline V gene, CDR1 is MGHRA and CDR2 is YSYEKL. The J segment lost 8 bases and the V segment lost 0 bases, leaving 7 bases of the junction unmatched. The CDR3 sequence is CASSQDRDRAGGYTF. The CDR3 coding sequence is TGCGCCAGCAGCCAAGATCGGGACAGGGCTGGAGGCTACACCTTC.

The chain recombines TRBV6-6 with TRBJ1-3, with 9 bases fitting TRBD1. Losses at the gene ends were 4 bases for V and 0 bases for J; bases not matched to a gene: 1. Per germline, CDR1 MNHNY and CDR2 SVGAGI (reference sequence). This CDR3 has 15 residues. In DNA, the CDR3 is TGTGCCAGCAGTTCGGGACAGGGCTCTGGAAACACCATATATTTT. Residues: CASSSGQGSGNTIYF.

The gene calls are TRBV13 and TRBJ2-1; D is unresolved. Trimming cost V 5 bases and J 8 bases, with 19 bases left between them. CDR1 is PRHDT, CDR2 FYEKMQ, per germline (reference sequence). The CDR3 length is 15 residues. CDR3 sequence (DNA): TGTGCCAGCAGCCCCTCCGGCGGAGCTTTCGATGAGCAGTTCTTC. It encodes CASSPSGGAFDEQFF.

This chain connects TRBV2 to TRBJ2-2; tentatively, D is TRBD1 (5 bases). This CDR3 has 14 amino acids. In germline, CDR1 is SNHLY, CDR2 FYNNEI. The V end lost 4 bases, the J end lost 4 bases, and 10 bases lay between the germline ends. The CDR3 DNA reads TGTGCCAGCAGTGGGACATTCGGCACCGGGGAGCTGTTTTTT. Translated: CASSGTFGTGELFF.

The gene calls are TRBV6-2 or TRBV6-3 and TRBJ1-1; D may be TRBD1 (6 bases). Germline CDR1 MNHEY, CDR2 SVGEGT. This CDR3 is built from 18 residues. Trimming removed 0 bases from V and 1 base from J, with 18 bases in between. The CDR3 region is CASSYSIPQGRTNTEAFF. For the CDR3, the DNA is TGTGCCAGCAGTTACTCTATCCCACAGGGAAGAACGAACACTGAAGCTTTCTTT.

This clone was detected only a few times. The genes are TRBV7-9 and TRBJ2-5; 7 nucleotides align to TRBD2. This CDR3 comprises 14 residues. Trimming removed 4 bases from V and 0 bases from J; junction bases left unmatched: 2. Germline V CDR1 and CDR2: SEHNR, FQNEAQ (reference sequence). CDR3 bases: TGTGCCAGCAGCTCGGGAGGCCACCAAGAGACCCAGTACTTC. As protein: CASSSGGHQETQYF. The variable domain in full, with the rest retrieved from reference TRBV7-9 and TRBJ2-5, is DTGVSQNPRHKITKRGQNVTFRCDPISEHNRLYWYRQTLGQGPEFLTYFQNEAQLEKSRLLSDRFSAERPKGSFSTLEIQRTEQGDSAMYLCASSSGGHQETQYFGPGTRLLVL.

The chain uses TRBV27 and TRBJ2-5; TRBD2 might be the D (7 bases). V lost 4 bases, J lost 5 bases, and 17 bases lay in between. The CDR3 spans 15 residues. The germline gives CDR1 MNHEY, CDR2 SMNVEV (reference sequence). CDR3 coding DNA: TGTGCCAGCAGTTGGGGGGGGGCAGGGGACGAGACCCAGTACTTC. As protein: CASSWGGAGDETQYF.

The V call is TRBV4-1, the J call TRBJ1-5; D gene unclear. The CDR3 runs 16 residues. The V and J ends lost 0 bases and 3 bases respectively, with 12 bases between them. Germline assignment: CDR1 MGHRA and CDR2 YSYEKL. The CDR3 DNA follows: TGCGCCAGCAGCCAAGAATCAGAGGGCCCCAATCAGCCCCAGCATTTT. This sequence encodes CASSQESEGPNQPQHF.

This clone has at least ten counts. The V and J genes are TRBV10-2 and TRBJ2-7, with 10 bases matching TRBD2. Per the germline V gene, CDR1 is WSHSY and CDR2 is SAAADI. The CDR3 spans 15 residues. V lost 6 bases and J lost 0; bases outside the gene matches: 5. Here the CDR3 DNA reads TGCGCCAGCAGCCATAGCGGGGGGAACTCCTACGAGCAGTACTTC. Its protein product is CASSHSGGNSYEQYF.

V and J are TRBV9 and TRBJ1-1; perhaps TRBD1 as D (5 bases). The length of the CDR3 is 16 residues. V lost 4 bases and J lost 2, with 18 bases in between. Germline V CDR1 and CDR2: SGDLS, YYNGEE. CDR3 region: CASSPQEGRTNTEAFF. CDR3 DNA sequence: TGTGCCAGCAGCCCCCAGGAGGGACGGACCAACACTGAAGCTTTCTTT. The full variable domain, in which reference TRBV9 and TRBJ1-1 provide the parts outside the CDR3, is DSGVTQTPKHLITATGQRVTLRCSPRSGDLSVYWYQQSLDQGLQFLIQYYNGEERAKGNILERFSAQQFPDLHSELNLSSLELGDSALYFCASSPQEGRTNTEAFFGQGTRLTVV.

This chain uses TRBV5-5 with TRBJ2-1; the D gene is possibly TRBD2 (6 bases). Germline V gene data show CDR1 as SGHKS and CDR2 as YYEKEE (reference sequence). The CDR3 is 14 amino acids. Trimming left V 7 bases short and J 0 bases short, with 11 bases between. DNA of the CDR3: TGTGCCAGCTCAGGCGGGACCTCCTACAATGAGCAGTTCTTC. Amino acids: CASSGGTSYNEQFF.

The V and J genes are TRBV6-4 and TRBJ2-3, with TRBD2 identical over 7 bases. Germline values: CDR1 MRHNA, CDR2 SNTAGT. The CDR3 loop spans 14 amino acids. V was pared by 7 bases and J by 0 bases, with 4 bases of the junction left unmatched. The CDR3 coding sequence is TGTGCCAGCAAAGAGACTAGCAGCACAGATACGCAGTATTTT. It yields the protein CASKETSSTDTQYF.

This clone showed up just once. The chain links TRBV27 to TRBJ1-3; D possibly corresponds to TRBD1 (5 bases). CDR1 MNHEY and CDR2 SMNVEV come from the germline V gene (reference sequence). Between the trimmed V and J ends, which lost 2 bases and 0 bases, there was a span of 8 bases. The CDR3 contains 15 residues. In DNA form, the CDR3 reads TGTGCCAGCAGTTTAGGGGCATTCTCTGGAAACACCATATATTTT. It specifies CASSLGAFSGNTIYF.

The CDR3 loop reads CASSPQRGPDRANYGYTF. CDR3 bases: TGTGCCAGTAGTCCGCAAAGAGGCCCGGACAGGGCAAACTATGGCTACACCTTC. The chain employs TRBV19 and TRBJ1-2; 8 nucleotides agree with TRBD1. Looked up from germline, CDR1 is LNHDA and CDR2 is SQIVND (reference sequence). The CDR3 spans 18 residues. V lost 5 bases to trimming and J lost 2 bases; unmatched junction nucleotides: 16.

The rearrangement links TRBV2 to TRBJ2-1; 9 bases map to TRBD1. The length of the CDR3 is 16 residues. Germline CDR1 and CDR2: SNHLY and FYNNEI. J was trimmed by 8 bases and V by 5 bases; bases with no gene match: 13. This CDR3 reads CASSQGGQGGFDEQFF. DNA for the CDR3: TGTGCCAGCAGTCAAGGGGGACAGGGAGGCTTCGATGAGCAGTTCTTC. The complete variable domain, with remaining parts taken from reference TRBV2 and TRBJ2-1, reads EPEVTQTPSHQVTQMGQEVILRCVPISNHLYFYWYRQILGQKVEFLVSFYNNEISEKSEIFDDQFSVERPDGSNFTLKIRSTKLEDSAMYFCASSQGGQGGFDEQFFGPGTRLTVL.

The V call is TRBV27, the J call TRBJ1-6, with D uncertain. CDR1 is MNHEY, CDR2 SMNVEV, per germline (reference sequence). The CDR3 sequence is 17 residues long. V was pared by 3 bases and J by 5 bases, with 17 bases between. The CDR3 spells CASSFRLRETDNSPLHF. Here the CDR3 DNA reads TGTGCCAGCAGTTTTAGATTGAGAGAAACCGATAATTCACCCCTCCACTTT.

The chain employs TRBV2 and TRBJ2-7, with 7 bases identical to TRBD2. Losses at the gene ends were 1 base for V and 1 base for J; bases not matched to a gene: 7. The CDR3 is 16 amino acids. Looked up from germline, CDR1 is SNHLY and CDR2 is FYNNEI. Written as DNA, the CDR3 is TGTGCCAGCAGTGAAGTCTGGGCGGGGGTATCCTACGAGCAGTACTTC. The encoded protein is CASSEVWAGVSYEQYF.

In this sample, this clone turned up a few times. The V gene is TRBV5-1, the J gene TRBJ2-3, with D possibly being TRBD2 (6 bases). The CDR3 is 18 amino acids. Germline V gene lookup returns CDR1 SGHRS and CDR2 YFSETQ. V lost 4 bases and J lost 2, with 23 bases in between. CDR3 nucleotides: TGCGCCAGCAGCACGACACCTACTAGCCGAACAAACACAGATACGCAGTATTTT. Amino acid sequence: CASSTTPTSRTNTDTQYF. Variable domain in full (rest from reference TRBV5-1 and TRBJ2-3): KAGVTQTPRYLIKTRGQQVTLSCSPISGHRSVSWYQQTPGQGLQFLFEYFSETQRNKGNFPGRFSGRQFSNSRSEMNVSTLELGDSALYLCASSTTPTSRTNTDTQYFGPGTRLTVL.

The rearrangement joins TRBV4-3 to TRBJ1-3; maybe TRBD1 (6 bases). CDR3 length: 16 residues. V lost 5 bases and J lost 0, with 14 bases in between. Germline-derived CDR1 and CDR2 are LGHNA and YSLEER. Here the CDR3 DNA reads TGCGCCAGCAGCTGGGGCAGGGGTTACTCTGGAAACACCATATATTTT. This translates into CASSWGRGYSGNTIYF.

The rearrangement uses TRBV7-2 and TRBJ2-2; TRBD1 aligns across 9 bases. V lost 5 bases, J lost 7 bases, and 8 bases stayed unmatched. Germline CDR1 is SGHTA and CDR2 is FQGNSA. This CDR3 is 15 amino acids long. The CDR3 DNA reads TGTGCCAGCAGCCTCGGACAGGGGTTTGTCGGGGAGCTGTTTTTT. This encodes CASSLGQGFVGELFF.

J is TRBJ1-3 and V is TRBV27; D gene ambiguous. CDR1 MNHEY and CDR2 SMNVEV come from the germline V gene (reference sequence). The CDR3 has 15 amino acids. V was shortened by 2 bases and J by 0 bases, with 8 bases between the two germline ends. DNA for the CDR3: TGTGCCAGCAGTTTAGACGGGTTCTCTGGAAACACCATATATTTT. This sequence encodes CASSLDGFSGNTIYF.

V and J are TRBV6-2 or TRBV6-3 and TRBJ1-1; 9 bases match TRBD1. CDR1 is MNHEY, CDR2 SVGEGT, per germline. After removal of 4 bases from V and 7 bases from J, the junction contained 13 bases not matched to a gene. This CDR3 contains 16 residues. The CDR3, as DNA: TGTGCCAGCAGTTCCGCCCGGGACAGGGACGTGGTTGAAGCTTTCTTT. It yields the protein CASSSARDRDVVEAFF.

The V gene is TRBV18, the J gene TRBJ1-5, with D perhaps matching TRBD1 (5 bases). In germline, CDR1 is KGHSH, CDR2 LQKENI. V was pared by 2 bases and J by 5 bases, with 10 bases between. This CDR3 contains 14 residues. The CDR3 loop reads CASSPGSRDQPQHF. The CDR3 DNA reads TGTGCCAGCTCACCAGGCTCCAGGGATCAGCCCCAGCATTTT.